Described below is a single TCR beta chain sequence and its context. Antigen: not known. The entry originates in a study of OX40 agonist ivuxolimab in advanced cancers. Study-wide background: One patient with hepatocellular carcinoma and two with cutaneous melanoma, three in all, had partial responses. Study-wide points: At 0.1 to 3.0 mg/kg, clonal expansion of CD4+ and CD8+ blood T cells had occurred by week 6.

The CDR3 consists of 14 residues. Germline V gives CDR1 LGHNA, CDR2 YSLEER. Trimming removed 1 base from V and 4 bases from J, with 11 bases in between. Assay: immunoSEQ multiplex PCR; the TCRdb copy retains only in-frame clones and omits some. In the table there are some 61,000 clones, 90% of which are singletons. The J gene is TRBJ2-7, the V gene TRBV4-3; unclear D gene. The input for sequencing was CD4+ or CD8+ T cells sorted from blood, taken in a trial of the OX40 agonist ivuxolimab. This TCR was recovered from an adult with an advanced solid tumor such as melanoma, head and neck, liver or kidney cancer. The CDR3 is CASSQAPGGYEQYF. CDR3 nucleotides: TGCGCCAGCAGCCAAGCTCCAGGTGGTTACGAGCAGTACTTC.